This entry describes one T cell receptor beta chain. Its antigen is undetermined. This sample is part of a study of spatial heterogeneity in lung cancer. Whole-study findings and limits: Tracking of tumor mutation counts was seen in expanded intratumoral alpha and beta TCR counts.

Trimming stripped 1 base from V and 7 bases from J, with 15 bases between. The length of the CDR3 is 15 residues. Germline V gene lookup returns CDR1 LGHDT and CDR2 YNNKEL (reference sequence). Via MiXCR, TCRdb re-called the 5' RACE reads, giving one row per CDR3 protein. Here the sample spans about 7,200 distinct CDR3 sequences, over 8.5% being singletons. Time point of the sample: sample taken at primary tumor resection. The clonotype originates from a female donor with early-stage non-small cell lung cancer. The chain carries TRBV3-1 and TRBJ2-3; D gene uncertain. The sequences come from lung tumor tissue, collected at surgery. The CDR3 DNA follows: TGTGCCAGCAGCCAAGGGAACCCCGACGTTAATACGCAGTATTTT. This encodes CASSQGNPDVNTQYF.